This TCR beta chain was identified in a study of identical twins. Study findings and constraints: Sequences that were beta out-of-frame showed weaker excess twin sharing.

This clonotype was picked up one time. The antigen remains unidentified. V shed 2 bases and J 2 bases; nucleotides not matched to a gene: 6. The CDR3 length is 14 residues. The germline V gene encodes CDR1 GTSNPN and CDR2 SVGIG (reference sequence). After template switching added a universal primer site, the resulting cDNA carried unique molecular identifiers. One entry per CDR3 protein, called by TCRdb with MiXCR from the 5' RACE reads. The data contain 410,000 or so distinct CDR3 sequences, approximately 17% of them singletons. Healthy Caucasian donors formed the entire cohort. The sample was naive T cells sorted from blood. The chain links TRBV30 to TRBJ2-7, with 7 bases aligning to TRBD1. The sequence came from a man aged 50-59 years in good health. CDR3 coding DNA: TGTGCCTGGAGTTTTGGGACAGCACCCTACGAGCAGTACTTC. Protein product: CAWSFGTAPYEQYF. The variable domain in full, with the rest retrieved from reference TRBV30 and TRBJ2-7, is SQTIHQWPATLVQPVGSPLSLECTVEGTSNPNLYWYRQAAGRGLQLLFYSVGIGQISSEVPQNLSASRPQDRQFILSSKKLLLSDSGFYLCAWSFGTAPYEQYFGPGTRLTVT.